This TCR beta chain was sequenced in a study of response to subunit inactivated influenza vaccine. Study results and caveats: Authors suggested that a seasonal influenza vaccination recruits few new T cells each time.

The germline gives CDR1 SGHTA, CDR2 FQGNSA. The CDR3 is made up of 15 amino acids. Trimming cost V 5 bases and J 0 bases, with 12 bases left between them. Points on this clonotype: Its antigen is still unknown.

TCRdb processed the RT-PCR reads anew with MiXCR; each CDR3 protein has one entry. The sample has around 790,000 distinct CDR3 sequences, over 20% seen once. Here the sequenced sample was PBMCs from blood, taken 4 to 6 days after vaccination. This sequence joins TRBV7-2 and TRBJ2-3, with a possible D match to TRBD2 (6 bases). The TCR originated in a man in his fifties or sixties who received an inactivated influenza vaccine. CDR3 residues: CASSISGSSTDTQYF. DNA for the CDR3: TGTGCCAGCAGCATTAGCGGTTCTAGCACAGATACGCAGTATTTT.